The next 7 T cell receptor beta chains were all read from a single sample in a study of technical replicates of blood from a handful of donors. Clones were sequenced by immunoSEQ multiplex PCR, and TCRdb holds only the in-frame ones, with some missing. There are approximately 68,000 clones in the sample; 95% to 97% occur only once, and approximately 0.26% lies in the top ten. The sequenced material came from T cells isolated from PBMCs. The receptors were sampled from a human donor in good health.

J is TRBJ2-4 and V is TRBV5-4; D remains ambiguous. The germline V gene has CDR1 SGHNT and CDR2 YYREEE (reference sequence). This CDR3 contains 16 residues. Trimming took 2 bases from V and 0 from J, leaving 12 bases between them. CDR3 loop: CASSLDTALAKNIQYF. CDR3 sequence (DNA): TGTGCCAGCAGCTTAGACACGGCTCTAGCCAAAAACATTCAGTACTTC.

V gene TRBV9 combines with J gene TRBJ2-2, with D unresolved. Germline V gene lookup returns CDR1 SGDLS and CDR2 YYNGEE. Trimming shortened V by 1 base and J by 0 bases, and 4 bases separated the two germline ends. The CDR3 length is 14 residues. CDR3 coding DNA: TGTGCCAGCAGCGTACAGTCGAACACCGGGGAGCTGTTTTTT. It is translated as CASSVQSNTGELFF.

CDR3 amino acids: CASSLAGVGYTF. CDR3 DNA sequence: TGTGCCAGCAGCTTAGCAGGGGTCGGCTACACCTTC. The chain is built from TRBV7-6 and TRBJ1-2; D may be TRBD1 (5 bases). This CDR3 comprises 12 residues. V was trimmed by 0 bases and J by 8 bases, leaving 7 bases between them. CDR1 is SGHVS, CDR2 FNYEAQ, per germline.

This clone was picked up one time. This chain uses TRBV30 with TRBJ2-7, with 7 nucleotides matching TRBD2. The length of the CDR3 is 15 residues. V lost 0 bases to trimming and J lost 2 bases; unmatched junction nucleotides: 7. CDR1 is GTSNPN, CDR2 SVGIG, per germline (reference sequence). The DNA of the CDR3 is TGTGCCTGGAGTGTACGCGGGAGTTACGCCTACGAGCAGTACTTC. It translates to CAWSVRGSYAYEQYF.

This clone was counted a few times. J is TRBJ1-1 and V is TRBV16; 8 positions agree with TRBD1. The ends lost 2 bases at V and 1 base at J; junction bases unmatched: 0. CDR3 length: 14 amino acids. Germline V lookup: CDR1 KGHSY, CDR2 FQNENV. The CDR3 DNA is TGTGCCAGCAGCCAAGGGACAGGGAACACTGAAGCTTTCTTT. Its protein is CASSQGTGNTEAFF.

The V call is TRBV19, the J call TRBJ1-5, with 9 bases matching TRBD1. The CDR3 is made up of 15 amino acids. Unmatched junction bases numbered 6, after V lost 7 bases and J lost 2 bases. CDR1 LNHDA and CDR2 SQIVND come from the germline V gene (reference sequence). The CDR3 coding sequence is TGTGCCAGTATGGGGACAGGGAATCGCAATCAGCCCCAGCATTTT. Translation: CASMGTGNRNQPQHF.

A single count supports this clone. The gene calls are TRBV11-3 and TRBJ2-3; no firm D call. Germline-derived CDR1 and CDR2 are SGHNT and YENEEA. V was shortened by 0 bases and J by 2 bases, with 9 bases between the two germline ends. This CDR3 is built from 15 residues. The CDR3 loop reads CASSLEGQVTDTQYF. The CDR3 DNA is TGTGCCAGCAGCTTAGAGGGCCAGGTCACAGATACGCAGTATTTT.